The 18 T cell receptor beta chains below were found in one sample sequenced in a study of beta chain features in type 1 diabetes. cDNA synthesis used the whole RNA isolate, giving expressed TCRB sequences. The table came from immunoSEQ multiplex PCR; TCRdb's copy has only in-frame clones and leaves some out. The table lists some 330,000 clones, 9.5% to 12% of them singletons. Sequencing was carried out using naive CD4+ T cells from blood. The origin of the receptors is a woman in her twenties or thirties in good health.

The chain combines TRBV6-5 with TRBJ2-7, with 7 bases lining up with TRBD2. There are 14 residues in the CDR3. The J segment lost 2 bases and the V segment lost 6 bases, leaving 7 bases of the junction unmatched. CDR1 MNHEY and CDR2 SVGAGI come from the germline V gene. CDR3 sequence reads: CASSRSGLAYEQYF. CDR3 DNA sequence: TGTGCCAGCAGCCGATCAGGACTAGCCTACGAGCAGTACTTC.

V is TRBV23-1 and J is TRBJ2-2; 8 bases fit TRBD1. TRBV23-1 carries the ORF label, with uncertain function. V shed 10 bases and J 0 bases; nucleotides not matched to a gene: 7. This CDR3 region has 15 residues. The CDR3 loop is CATDPGQANTGELFF. The CDR3, as DNA: TGCGCCACCGACCCGGGACAGGCGAACACCGGGGAGCTGTTTTTT.

The chain couples TRBV7-9 to TRBJ1-2; TRBD1 matches 11 bases. V lost 6 bases, J lost 13 bases, and 7 bases stayed unmatched. The CDR3 is 12 amino acids. CDR1 is SEHNR, CDR2 FQNEAQ, per germline (reference sequence). In DNA, the CDR3 is TGTGCCAGCAGACCAGGACAGGGGGCAGTCACCTTC. Translation: CASRPGQGAVTF.

V usage is TRBV2 and J usage is TRBJ2-5; 8 bases are shared with TRBD1. Trimming at V came to 5 bases and at J to 2 bases, leaving 7 bases not matched to a gene. The CDR3 covers 15 residues. The germline gives CDR1 SNHLY, CDR2 FYNNEI. The CDR3 protein is CASSRNRGSQETQYF. DNA of the CDR3: TGTGCCAGCAGTAGAAACAGGGGGAGTCAAGAGACCCAGTACTTC.

The CDR3 sequence is CASSVSTRELYNEQFF. The DNA for the CDR3 is TGTGCCAGTAGTGTCTCTACTCGAGAGCTCTACAATGAGCAGTTCTTC. The gene calls are TRBV19 and TRBJ2-1; D remains ambiguous. Germline V gene sequence: CDR1 LNHDA, CDR2 SQIVND (reference sequence). V was cut by 5 bases and J by 3 bases, with 17 bases left in between. The CDR3 spans 16 residues.

Many counts were recorded for this clone. The rearrangement joins TRBV5-6 to TRBJ2-5; 8 bases map to TRBD1. Germline trimming cut 4 bases from V and 2 bases from J; bases unmatched to any gene: 7. CDR3 length: 15 amino acids. Per the germline V gene, CDR1 is SGHDT and CDR2 is YYEEEE. CDR3 coding DNA: TGTGCCAGCAGCATGGGGACAGGTGGGCAAGAGACCCAGTACTTC. Its protein product is CASSMGTGGQETQYF. Supplemented by reference TRBV5-6 and TRBJ2-5, the full variable domain reads DAGVTQSPTHLIKTRGQQVTLRCSPKSGHDTVSWYQQALGQGPQFIFQYYEEEERQRGNFPDRFSGHQFPNYSSELNVNALLLGDSALYLCASSMGTGGQETQYFGPGTRLLVL.

CDR3 sequence (DNA): TGTGCCAGCAGTTTAGGGCAACCGGGACAGAGCTATGGCTACACCTTC. Amino acid sequence: CASSLGQPGQSYGYTF. The chain combines TRBV28 with TRBJ1-2; 7 nucleotides agree with TRBD1. The germline CDR1 and CDR2 sequences are MDHEN and SYDVKM. After removal of 2 bases from V and 4 bases from J, the junction contained 10 bases not matched to a gene. The length of the CDR3 is 16 residues.

This chain connects TRBV9 to TRBJ2-5; maybe TRBD1 (7 bases). V gave up 4 bases and J gave up 5 bases, with 15 bases separating them. Germline CDR1 and CDR2: SGDLS and YYNGEE. This CDR3 comprises 14 residues. The CDR3 nucleotides are TGTGCCAGCAGCACCCAGGGGGGTGTCGAGACCCAGTACTTC. This codes for CASSTQGGVETQYF.

The chain has TRBV29-1 and TRBJ2-5; D gene ambiguous. Germline V gives CDR1 SQVTM, CDR2 ANQGSEA. The CDR3 is made up of 13 amino acids. The germline V and J ends were trimmed by 3 bases and 2 bases, with 10 bases remaining between them. The CDR3 coding sequence is TGCAGCGTTGAGGCACCTCTTCAAGAGACCCAGTACTTC. This sequence encodes CSVEAPLQETQYF.

The CDR3 DNA sequence: TGTGCCAGCCAGGCCAGGGTAGTAAGCGAGCAGTACTTC. This gives the protein CASQARVVSEQYF. The chain uses TRBV28 and TRBJ2-7; tentatively, D is TRBD1 (5 bases). This CDR3 region has 13 residues. Germline loops: CDR1 MDHEN, CDR2 SYDVKM. Deletions cut 8 bases from V and 6 bases from J, with 17 bases between.

V gene TRBV5-1 combines with J gene TRBJ2-3, with TRBD2 as a possible D gene (6 bases). CDR3 length: 16 amino acids. Germline V lookup: CDR1 SGHRS, CDR2 YFSETQ. V was shortened by 0 bases and J by 4 bases, with 15 bases between the two germline ends. The CDR3 region has the DNA TGCGCCAGCAGCTTGGTTGTGGAGGGGAGAGCAGATACGCAGTATTTT. Translating gives CASSLVVEGRADTQYF.

This clone was counted between two and nine times. The genes are TRBV29-1 and TRBJ2-7; D gene uncertain. V lost 2 bases and J lost 2, with 10 bases in between. Germline V lookup: CDR1 SQVTM, CDR2 ANQGSEA. The CDR3 length is 13 residues. The DNA of the CDR3 is TGCAGCGTTGAAAAGGCGGCCCCCTACGAGCAGTACTTC. Protein: CSVEKAAPYEQYF.

The V and J genes are TRBV9 and TRBJ2-5; maybe TRBD2 (5 bases). The V end lost 0 bases, the J end lost 4 bases, and 13 bases lay between the germline ends. The CDR3 spans 15 residues. In germline, CDR1 is SGDLS, CDR2 YYNGEE. CDR3 amino acids: CASSVAPTGGETQYF. CDR3 bases: TGTGCCAGCAGCGTAGCTCCGACTGGAGGAGAGACCCAGTACTTC.

The V gene is TRBV4-1, the J gene TRBJ2-1; 8 bases agree with TRBD1. Germline trimming cut 5 bases from V and 7 bases from J; bases unmatched to any gene: 10. Per the germline V gene, CDR1 is MGHRA and CDR2 is YSYEKL. The CDR3 length is 15 residues. The DNA for the CDR3 is TGCGCCAGCAGCGATCCAGGGGGCGCCTGGAATGAGCAGTTCTTC. It codes for CASSDPGGAWNEQFF.

This clone was counted between two and nine times. This chain links TRBV9 with TRBJ2-5, with TRBD1 matching over 7 bases. J was trimmed by 1 base and V by 2 bases; bases with no gene match: 5. The CDR3 extends over 15 amino acids. Looked up from germline, CDR1 is SGDLS and CDR2 is YYNGEE. The CDR3 DNA reads TGTGCCAGCAGCGTCAACACAGGGGCCCAAGAGACCCAGTACTTC. It is translated as CASSVNTGAQETQYF.

This clone was recorded a few times. The chain couples TRBV7-9 to TRBJ2-2, with 8 bases identical to TRBD1. Germline V lookup: CDR1 SEHNR, CDR2 FQNEAQ (reference sequence). This CDR3 has 17 amino acids. V trimming: 5 bases; J trimming: 4 bases; junction bases outside the gene matches: 12. The CDR3: CASSHPPGQVITGELFF. In nucleotides, the CDR3 is TGTGCCAGCAGCCACCCCCCGGGACAGGTGATCACCGGGGAGCTGTTTTTT.

This clone has just a few counts. V is TRBV29-1 and J is TRBJ2-2, with D hard to call. CDR3 length equals 13 residues. Per germline, CDR1 SQVTM and CDR2 ANQGSEA. V lost 5 bases and J lost 1, with 8 bases in between. In DNA form, the CDR3 reads TGCAGCGTTTTTTTGAGGAACACCGGGGAGCTGTTTTTT. Translating gives CSVFLRNTGELFF.

The chain is built from TRBV19 and TRBJ2-2; TRBD2 matches 11 bases. Looked up from germline, CDR1 is LNHDA and CDR2 is SQIVND (reference sequence). With 4 bases clipped from V and 4 bases from J, the junction kept 5 bases outside the gene matches. The CDR3 has 16 amino acids. CDR3 sequence: CASSRLAGLGTGELFF. CDR3 bases: TGTGCCAGTAGTAGACTAGCGGGATTAGGCACCGGGGAGCTGTTTTTT.